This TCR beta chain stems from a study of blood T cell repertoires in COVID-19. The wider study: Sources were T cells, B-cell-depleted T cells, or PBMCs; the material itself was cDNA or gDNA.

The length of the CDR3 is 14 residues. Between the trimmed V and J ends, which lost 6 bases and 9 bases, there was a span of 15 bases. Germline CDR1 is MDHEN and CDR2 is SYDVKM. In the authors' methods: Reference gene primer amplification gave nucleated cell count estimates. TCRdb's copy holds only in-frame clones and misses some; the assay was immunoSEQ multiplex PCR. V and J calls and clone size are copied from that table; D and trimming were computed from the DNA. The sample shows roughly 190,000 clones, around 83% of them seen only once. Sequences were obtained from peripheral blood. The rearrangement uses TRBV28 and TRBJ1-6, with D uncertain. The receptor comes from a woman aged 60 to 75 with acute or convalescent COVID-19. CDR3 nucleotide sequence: TGTGCCAGCAGCCCCACACACCGGAGTTCACCCCTCCACTTT. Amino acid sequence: CASSPTHRSSPLHF.